Here is one TCR beta chain with its context. An end of the junction differs from the germline gene, which may be a read error. The CDR3 is made up of 17 amino acids. Germline CDR1 DFQATT, CDR2 SNEGSKA (reference sequence). The data were taken from a study of T cells after yellow fever vaccination. Template switching by 5'RACE produced TCR cDNA, adding a universal primer site and UMIs. TCRdb processed the 5' RACE reads anew with MiXCR; each CDR3 protein has one entry. The sample consists of 600,000 to 750,000 distinct CDR3 sequences, over 9% of them appearing once. The receptor comes from a young man who received the YFV17D yellow fever vaccine. The chain uses TRBV20-1 and TRBJ1-4; TRBD1 matches 10 bases. The sequenced sample was PBMCs, obtained on the day of the yellow fever booster vaccination. For the CDR3, the DNA is TGCTGTGCCCAGCGCAGTAAATTTGGACAGGGGGGTGAAAAACTGTTTTTT. Protein: CCAQRSKFGQGGEKLFF.